This TCR beta chain was documented in a study of blood T cell repertoires in COVID-19. On the study more broadly: Sites in the United States, Italy and Spain provided acute and convalescent COVID-19 samples. The analysed material was cDNA or gDNA that came from T cells, B-cell-depleted T cells, or PBMCs.

Trimming took off 1 base at V and 1 base at J, with 8 bases between the two ends. CDR3 length: 15 amino acids. Germline V gene sequence: CDR1 LGHDT, CDR2 YNNKEL (reference sequence). This clone showed up just once. How the authors handled the data: Estimates of nucleated cell counts were drawn from the amplification of reference gene primers. Method: immunoSEQ multiplex PCR; TCRdb's copy keeps in-frame clones and lacks some. The V and J calls and clone size are taken from that table; D and trimming were inferred from the DNA. This sample has 190,000 or so clones, with just under 85% found just once. The TCR was taken from a human donor with acute or convalescent COVID-19. The donor label of this sample is uncertain. V is TRBV3-1 (or the pseudogene TRBV3-2) and J is TRBJ1-3; no clear D. Sequencing was performed on peripheral blood. CDR3 sequence: CASSQALQSGNTIYF. CDR3 in DNA: TGTGCCAGCAGCCAAGCCCTTCAGTCTGGAAACACCATATATTTT.